The clone carrying this TCR beta chain was counted only a few times. TCRdb itself ran the RACE reads through MiXCR, one entry per CDR3 protein. The data show 250,000 or so distinct CDR3 sequences, around 7.3% seen once. The data stem from a study of human T cells and chemical hapten exposure. Time point noted: pre-sensitization, week 0. As for treatment: therapeutic diphenylcyclopropenone sensitization with weekly scalp DPC. The V end lost 1 base, the J end lost 5 bases, and 5 bases lay between the germline ends. The CDR3 is 13 residues long. Germline CDR1 and CDR2: SGHTA and FQGNSA. This clonotype was obtained from a man aged 18 to 30 with alopecia areata. Some clones in this sample may be carry-over from other donors' samples. The chain joins TRBV7-2 to TRBJ1-4, with D unresolved. The sample was whole blood, taken in connection with sensitization to the hapten diphenylcyclopropenone (DPC). CDR3 sequence: CASSLDGNEKLFF. The CDR3 bases are TGTGCCAGCAGCTTAGACGGGAATGAAAAACTGTTTTTT.